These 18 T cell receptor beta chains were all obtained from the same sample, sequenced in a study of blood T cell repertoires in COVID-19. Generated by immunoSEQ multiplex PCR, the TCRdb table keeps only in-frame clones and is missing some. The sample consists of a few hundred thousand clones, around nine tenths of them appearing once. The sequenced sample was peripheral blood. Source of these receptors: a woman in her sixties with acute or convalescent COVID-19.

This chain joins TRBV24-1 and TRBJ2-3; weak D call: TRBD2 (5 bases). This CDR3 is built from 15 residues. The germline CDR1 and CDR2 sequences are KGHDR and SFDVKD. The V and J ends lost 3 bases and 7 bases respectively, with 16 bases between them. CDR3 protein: CATSDPRTAGNTQYF. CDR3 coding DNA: TGTGCCACCAGTGATCCCCGGACGGCCGGGAATACGCAGTATTTT.

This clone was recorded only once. CDR3 amino acids: CASSQGAGSPLHF. The CDR3 bases are TGTGCCAGCAGCCAAGGTGCGGGTTCACCCCTCCACTTT. This chain connects TRBV4-2 to TRBJ1-6; D is uncertain. CDR1 and CDR2 from the germline V gene are LGHNA and YNFKEQ. This CDR3 spans 13 amino acids. The V and J ends lost 1 base and 9 bases respectively, with 7 bases between them.

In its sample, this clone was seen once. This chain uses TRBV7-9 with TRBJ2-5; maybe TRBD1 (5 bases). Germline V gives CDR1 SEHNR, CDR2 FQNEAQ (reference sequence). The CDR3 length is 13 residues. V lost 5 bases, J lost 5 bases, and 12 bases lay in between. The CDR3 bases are TGTGCCAGCAGCCGACCGACAGTCGAGACCCAGTACTTC. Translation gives CASSRPTVETQYF. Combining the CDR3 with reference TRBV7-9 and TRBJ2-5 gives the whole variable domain DTGVSQNPRHKITKRGQNVTFRCDPISEHNRLYWYRQTLGQGPEFLTYFQNEAQLEKSRLLSDRFSAERPKGSFSTLEIQRTEQGDSAMYLCASSRPTVETQYFGPGTRLLVL.

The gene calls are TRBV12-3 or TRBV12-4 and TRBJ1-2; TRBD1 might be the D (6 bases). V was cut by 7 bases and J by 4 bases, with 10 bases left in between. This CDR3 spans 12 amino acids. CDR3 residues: CASTQGPYGYTF. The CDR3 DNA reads TGTGCCAGCACCCAGGGGCCCTATGGCTACACCTTC.

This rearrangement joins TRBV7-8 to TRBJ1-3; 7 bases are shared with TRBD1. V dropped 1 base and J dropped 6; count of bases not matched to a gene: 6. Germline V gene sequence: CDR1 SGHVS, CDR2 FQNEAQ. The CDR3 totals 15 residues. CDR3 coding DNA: TGTGCCAGCAGCTTAGGGGTGACAGGGCCAAACACCATATATTTT. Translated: CASSLGVTGPNTIYF.

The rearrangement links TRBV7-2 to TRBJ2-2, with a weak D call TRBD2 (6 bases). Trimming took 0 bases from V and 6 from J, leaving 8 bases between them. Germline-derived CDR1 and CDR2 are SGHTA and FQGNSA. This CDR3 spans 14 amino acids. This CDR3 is CASSLARGPGELFF. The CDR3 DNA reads TGTGCCAGCAGCTTAGCGCGGGGACCCGGGGAGCTGTTTTTT.

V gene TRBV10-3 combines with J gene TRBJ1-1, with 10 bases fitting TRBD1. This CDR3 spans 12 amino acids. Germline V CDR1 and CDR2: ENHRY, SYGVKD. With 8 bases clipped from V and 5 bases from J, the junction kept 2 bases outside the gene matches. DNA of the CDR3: TGTGCCATCGTGGGACAGGGGACTGAAGCTTTCTTT. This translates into CAIVGQGTEAFF.

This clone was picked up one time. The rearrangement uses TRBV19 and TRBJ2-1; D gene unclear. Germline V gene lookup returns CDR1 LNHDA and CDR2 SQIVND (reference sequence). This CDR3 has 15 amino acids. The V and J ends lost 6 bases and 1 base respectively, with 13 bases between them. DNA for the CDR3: TGTGCCAGTAGAAGTACAGTTATGTCCTACAATGAGCAGTTCTTC. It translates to CASRSTVMSYNEQFF. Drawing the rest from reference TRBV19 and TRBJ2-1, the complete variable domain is DGGITQSPKYLFRKEGQNVTLSCEQNLNHDAMYWYRQDPGQGLRLIYYSQIVNDFQKGDIAEGYSVSREKKESFPLTVTSAQKNPTAFYLCASRSTVMSYNEQFFGPGTRLTVL.

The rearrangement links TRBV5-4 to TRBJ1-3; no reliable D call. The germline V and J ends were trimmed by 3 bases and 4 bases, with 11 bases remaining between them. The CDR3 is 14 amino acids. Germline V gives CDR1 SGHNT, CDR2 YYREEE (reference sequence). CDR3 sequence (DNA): TGTGCCAGCAGCTCCCCGTCGGGAGGAAACACCATATATTTT. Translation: CASSSPSGGNTIYF.

CDR3 amino acids: CASTLPEREAFF. The CDR3 nucleotides read TGTGCCAGCACCCTCCCAGAGCGTGAAGCTTTCTTT. This sequence joins TRBV21-1 and TRBJ1-1. TRBV21-1 is tagged as a pseudogene. This CDR3 contains 12 residues.

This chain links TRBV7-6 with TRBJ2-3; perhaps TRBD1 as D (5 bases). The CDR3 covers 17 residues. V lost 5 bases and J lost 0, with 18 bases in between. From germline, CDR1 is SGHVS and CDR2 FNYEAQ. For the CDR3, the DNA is TGTGCCAGCAGCCTCACGACAGAGTGGTCCAGCACAGATACGCAGTATTTT. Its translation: CASSLTTEWSSTDTQYF.

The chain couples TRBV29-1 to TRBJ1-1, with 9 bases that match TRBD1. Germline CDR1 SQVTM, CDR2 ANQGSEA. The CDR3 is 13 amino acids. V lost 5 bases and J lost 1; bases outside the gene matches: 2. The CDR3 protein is CSVMTGGNTEAFF. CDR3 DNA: TGCAGCGTTATGACAGGGGGGAACACTGAAGCTTTCTTT.

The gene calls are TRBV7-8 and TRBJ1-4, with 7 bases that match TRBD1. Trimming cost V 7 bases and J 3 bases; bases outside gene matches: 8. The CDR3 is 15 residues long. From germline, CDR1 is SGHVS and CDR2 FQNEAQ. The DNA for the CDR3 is TGTGCCAGCACTAAAAGAAGGGGGCCTAATGAAAAACTGTTTTTT. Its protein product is CASTKRRGPNEKLFF.

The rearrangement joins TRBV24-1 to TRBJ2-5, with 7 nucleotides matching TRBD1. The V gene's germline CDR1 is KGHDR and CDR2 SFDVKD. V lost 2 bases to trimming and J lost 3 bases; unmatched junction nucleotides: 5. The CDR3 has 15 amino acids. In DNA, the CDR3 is TGTGCCACCAGTGATTACCGGGACAGAGAAGAGACCCAGTACTTC. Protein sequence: CATSDYRDREETQYF.

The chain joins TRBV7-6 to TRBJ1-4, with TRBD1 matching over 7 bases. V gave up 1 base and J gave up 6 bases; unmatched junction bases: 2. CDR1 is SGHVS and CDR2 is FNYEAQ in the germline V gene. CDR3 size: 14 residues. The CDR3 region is CASSLGGQDEKLFF. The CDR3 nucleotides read TGTGCCAGCAGCTTAGGCGGACAGGATGAAAAACTGTTTTTT.

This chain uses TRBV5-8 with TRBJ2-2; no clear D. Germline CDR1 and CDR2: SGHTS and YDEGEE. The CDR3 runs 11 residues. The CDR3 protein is CAPRNTGELFF. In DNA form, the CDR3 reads TGTGCGCCGCGGAACACCGGGGAGCTGTTTTTT.

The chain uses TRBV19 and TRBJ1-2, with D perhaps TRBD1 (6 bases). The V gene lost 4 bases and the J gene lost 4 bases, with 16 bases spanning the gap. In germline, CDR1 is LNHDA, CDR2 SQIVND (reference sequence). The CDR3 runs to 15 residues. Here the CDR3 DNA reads TGTGCCAGTAGTACGACAGGTTTGAGTGGCTATGGCTACACCTTC. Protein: CASSTTGLSGYGYTF.

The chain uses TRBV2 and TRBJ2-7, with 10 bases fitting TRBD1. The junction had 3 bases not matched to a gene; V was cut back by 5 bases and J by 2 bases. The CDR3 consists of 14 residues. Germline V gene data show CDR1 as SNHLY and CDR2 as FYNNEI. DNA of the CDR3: TGTGCCAGCAGTAAAGGACAGGGGGCCTACGAGCAGTACTTC. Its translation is CASSKGQGAYEQYF.